The TCR beta chain under discussion was sequenced for a study of liver allograft versus peripheral blood T cells. Study information: Peripheral blood of the recipients supplied T cell receptor repertoires that were compared with those in transplanted livers.

Study-wide results and caveats: Peripheral blood T cell receptor repertoires reportedly differed from those found within liver allografts.

TCRdb reprocessed the reads with MiXCR, giving one entry per CDR3 protein. The sample has 8,800 or so distinct CDR3 sequences; less than 20% are singletons. The CDR3 extends over 15 amino acids. Germline assignment: CDR1 ENHRY and CDR2 SYGVKD. With 0 bases removed from V and 2 bases from J, the gap between germline ends came to 10 bases. In its sample, this clonotype ranks as medium-sized. The antigen is unknown. The receptor comes from a human patient who had a liver transplant. Among the T cells, some may be from the graft donor. This chain joins TRBV10-3 and TRBJ1-2; the D is unclear. The CDR3 here is CAISESLGQNYGYTF. The CDR3 DNA is TGTGCCATCAGTGAGTCTCTGGGCCAAAACTATGGCTACACCTTC.